A single sample is the source of the 11 T cell receptor beta chains below, sequenced in a study of blood T cell repertoires in COVID-19. Using immunoSEQ multiplex PCR, the repertoire was profiled, and TCRdb retains in-frame clones only, with some absent. The sample consists of more than 85,000 clones, 85% of them appearing once. Sequenced input: peripheral blood. The receptors were gathered from a man older than 75 with acute or convalescent COVID-19.

The chain has TRBV28 and TRBJ1-1; D might be TRBD1 (5 bases). The CDR3 length is 16 residues. V was trimmed by 8 bases and J by 1 base, leaving 20 bases between them. From germline, CDR1 is MDHEN and CDR2 SYDVKM. The CDR3 spells CASPPSGGGPNTEAFF. The CDR3 nucleotides read TGTGCCAGCCCCCCCTCTGGGGGGGGACCGAACACTGAAGCTTTCTTT.

The rearrangement joins TRBV28 to TRBJ2-5, with 11 nucleotides matching TRBD1. The CDR3 spans 14 residues. Germline V CDR1 and CDR2: MDHEN, SYDVKM. Trimming cost V 7 bases and J 13 bases; bases outside gene matches: 14. The CDR3 nucleotides read TGTGCCAGCAAAACCGGGACAGGGGGTGGCCAAGGGTACTTC. Translation: CASKTGTGGGQGYF. Variable domain in full (rest from reference TRBV28 and TRBJ2-5): DVKVTQSSRYLVKRTGEKVFLECVQDMDHENMFWYRQDPGLGLRLIYFSYDVKMKEKGDIPEGYSVSREKKERFSLILESASTNQTSMYLCASKTGTGGGQGYFGPGTRLLVL.

The chain joins TRBV6-6 to TRBJ2-7, with 7 bases identical to TRBD2. V gave up 6 bases and J gave up 6 bases; unmatched junction bases: 8. CDR3 size: 13 residues. Germline assignment: CDR1 MNHNY and CDR2 SVGAGI (reference sequence). In DNA form, the CDR3 reads TGTGCCAGCAGCATCAAGCGGGATGCCGAGCAGTACTTC. Amino acids: CASSIKRDAEQYF.

The rearrangement links TRBV6-7 to TRBJ2-7; 9 nucleotides align to TRBD1. TRBV6-7 is an ORF, with its function uncertain. This CDR3 is 16 amino acids long. V shed 4 bases and J 0 bases; nucleotides not matched to a gene: 7. CDR3: CASSSAPGQGSYEQYF. The DNA for the CDR3 is TGTGCCAGCAGTTCCGCTCCGGGACAGGGCTCCTACGAGCAGTACTTC.

V and J are TRBV11-3 and TRBJ2-3; 8 bases are shared with TRBD1. The junction had 5 bases not matched to a gene; V was cut back by 4 bases and J by 2 bases. CDR3 length: 15 residues. Per the germline V gene, CDR1 is SGHNT and CDR2 is YENEEA. CDR3 sequence (DNA): TGTGCCAGCAGCTCCGGGACAGGTTTCACAGATACGCAGTATTTT. Encoded protein: CASSSGTGFTDTQYF.

V is TRBV7-2 and J is TRBJ2-7; 10 bases fit TRBD2. Germline V gene data show CDR1 as SGHTA and CDR2 as FQGNSA. The length of the CDR3 is 15 residues. The junction had 6 bases not matched to a gene; V was cut back by 4 bases and J by 3 bases. The CDR3 sequence: CASSSQAGGVYEQYF. In nucleotides, the CDR3 is TGTGCCAGCAGCTCTCAAGCGGGAGGGGTCTACGAGCAGTACTTC.

The V gene is TRBV7-6, the J gene TRBJ2-7, with TRBD2 matching 11 bases. There are 18 residues in the CDR3. CDR1 and CDR2 from the germline V gene are SGHVS and FNYEAQ. The V segment lost 4 bases and the J segment 1 base; nucleotides outside the gene matches: 12. The CDR3 here is CASSYAAPGTSGSYEQYF. The CDR3 coding sequence is TGTGCCAGCAGCTATGCCGCGCCTGGGACTAGCGGATCCTACGAGCAGTACTTC.

The chain links TRBV30 to TRBJ2-7; TRBD2 aligns across 12 bases. The V and J ends lost 5 bases and 4 bases, in that order; junction bases with no gene match: 9. The CDR3 totals 15 residues. Germline V gene sequence: CDR1 GTSNPN, CDR2 SVGIG (reference sequence). The CDR3 reads CAWGSRLAGAYEQYF. The CDR3 DNA sequence: TGTGCCTGGGGAAGCAGACTAGCGGGAGCATACGAGCAGTACTTC.

The chain combines TRBV27 with TRBJ1-1, with 7 bases lining up with TRBD1. Germline lookup yields CDR1 MNHEY and CDR2 SMNVEV (reference sequence). V lost 6 bases and J lost 6; bases outside the gene matches: 7. The CDR3 is 13 residues long. The chain's CDR3 is CASSRDRWAEAFF. The CDR3 region has the DNA TGTGCCAGCAGCCGGGACAGATGGGCTGAAGCTTTCTTT.

This clone showed up many times. This chain links TRBV24-1 with TRBJ2-1; D gene ambiguous. The CDR3 is made up of 13 amino acids. The germline CDR1 and CDR2 sequences are KGHDR and SFDVKD. Trimming took off 5 bases at V and 6 bases at J, with 10 bases between the two ends. CDR3: CATSALLSNEQFF. CDR3 DNA sequence: TGTGCCACCAGTGCACTGCTGTCCAATGAGCAGTTCTTC.

V usage is TRBV7-9 and J usage is TRBJ2-1, with D perhaps TRBD1 (6 bases). V shed 4 bases and J shed 0 bases, with 10 bases lying between them. Per germline, CDR1 SEHNR and CDR2 FQNEAQ (reference sequence). The CDR3 loop spans 15 amino acids. CDR3 region: CASSSDRTSYNEQFF. For the CDR3, the DNA is TGTGCCAGCAGCTCAGACAGGACCTCCTACAATGAGCAGTTCTTC.